This T cell receptor beta chain was sequenced for a study of siplizumab effects on memory and regulatory T cells. Produced via immunoSEQ multiplex PCR; TCRdb's table is partial and in-frame only. This table holds some 9,900 clones, about half found once. This clone has more than one count but fewer than ten. The antigen is not known. Over a period of under 7 days at 37 degrees C, the mixed lymphocyte reaction cells were cocultured. In germline, CDR1 is SEHNR, CDR2 FQNEAQ (reference sequence). The CDR3 runs to 11 residues. The chain employs TRBV7-9 and TRBJ2-7, with D tentatively TRBD2 (7 bases). The clonotype originates from a human donor in good health; the cells came from an allogeneic mixed lymphocyte reaction. Sequenced input: CFSE-low (dividing) CD4+ T cells sorted from an allogeneic mixed lymphocyte reaction. The CDR3 region has the DNA TGTGCAGGGGGAGGGGGCTACGAGCAGTACTTC. Translating it yields CAGGGGYEQYF.